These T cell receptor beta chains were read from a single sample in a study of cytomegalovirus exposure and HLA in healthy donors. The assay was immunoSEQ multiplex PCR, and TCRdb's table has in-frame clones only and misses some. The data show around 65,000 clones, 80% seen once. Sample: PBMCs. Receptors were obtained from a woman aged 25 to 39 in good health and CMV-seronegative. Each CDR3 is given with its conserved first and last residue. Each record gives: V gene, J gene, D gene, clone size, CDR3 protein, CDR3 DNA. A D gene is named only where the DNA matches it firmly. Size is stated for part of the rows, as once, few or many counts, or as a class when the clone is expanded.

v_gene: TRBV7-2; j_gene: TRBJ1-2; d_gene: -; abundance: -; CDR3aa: CASSLAGTPRAGGYTF; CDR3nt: TGTGCCAGCAGCTTAGCGGGCACCCCGAGGGCGGGTGGCTACACCTTC
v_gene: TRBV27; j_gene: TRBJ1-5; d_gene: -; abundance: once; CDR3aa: CASKLGNQPQHF; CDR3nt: TGTGCCAGCAAACTAGGCAATCAGCCCCAGCATTTT
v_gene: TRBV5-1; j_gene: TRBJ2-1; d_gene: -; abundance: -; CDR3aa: CASSLTGSSYNEQFF; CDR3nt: TGCGCCAGCAGCTTGACTGGGAGCTCCTACAATGAGCAGTTCTTC
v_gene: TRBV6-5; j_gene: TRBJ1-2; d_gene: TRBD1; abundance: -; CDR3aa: CASRTGAYGYTF; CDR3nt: TGTGCCAGCAGAACAGGGGCCTATGGCTACACCTTC
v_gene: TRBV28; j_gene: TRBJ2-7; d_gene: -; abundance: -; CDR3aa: CASSPATATQYEQYF; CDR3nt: TGTGCCAGCAGTCCGGCGACAGCGACGCAGTACGAGCAGTACTTC
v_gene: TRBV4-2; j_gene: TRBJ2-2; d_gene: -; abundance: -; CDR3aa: CASSAREGGPGELFF; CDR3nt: TGTGCCAGCAGCGCGAGGGAGGGGGGCCCCGGGGAGCTGTTTTTT
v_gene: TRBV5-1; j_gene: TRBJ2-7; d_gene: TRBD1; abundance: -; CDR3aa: CASTIAGTGSSYEQYF; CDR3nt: TGCGCCAGCACAATAGCCGGGACAGGTTCCTCCTACGAGCAGTACTTC
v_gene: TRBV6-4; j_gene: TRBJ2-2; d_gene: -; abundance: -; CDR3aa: CASSDSLEAGELFF; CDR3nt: TGTGCCAGCAGTGACTCACTAGAGGCCGGGGAGCTGTTTTTT
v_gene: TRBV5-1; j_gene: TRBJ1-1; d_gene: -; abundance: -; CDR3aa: CASSPAGRGTEAFF; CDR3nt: TGCGCCAGCAGCCCGGCCGGGAGGGGGACTGAAGCTTTCTTT
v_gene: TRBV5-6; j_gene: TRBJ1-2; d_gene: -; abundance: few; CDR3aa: CASSSSGYYGYTF; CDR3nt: TGTGCCAGCAGCTCCTCAGGGTACTATGGCTACACCTTC
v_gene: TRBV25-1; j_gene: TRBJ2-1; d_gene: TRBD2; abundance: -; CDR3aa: CASSGGAGLYNEQFF; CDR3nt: TGTGCCAGCAGTGGGGGAGCGGGACTCTACAATGAGCAGTTCTTC
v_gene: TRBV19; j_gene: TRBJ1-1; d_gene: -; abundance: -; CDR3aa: CASVYGGFTEAFF; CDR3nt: TGTGCCTCCGTATACGGGGGTTTCACTGAAGCTTTCTTT
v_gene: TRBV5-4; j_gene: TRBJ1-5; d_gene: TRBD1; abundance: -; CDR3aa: CASSSDREGGQPQHF; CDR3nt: TGTGCCAGCAGTTCGGACAGGGAGGGAGGGCAGCCCCAGCATTTT
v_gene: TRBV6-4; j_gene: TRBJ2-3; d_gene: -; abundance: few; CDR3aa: CASSGGTDTQYF; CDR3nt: TGTGCCAGCAGCGGGGGCACAGATACGCAGTATTTT
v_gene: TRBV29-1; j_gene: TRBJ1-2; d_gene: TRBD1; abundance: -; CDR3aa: CSVDGGGQGNYGYTF; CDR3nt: TGCAGCGTTGACGGGGGTGGACAGGGGAACTATGGCTACACCTTC
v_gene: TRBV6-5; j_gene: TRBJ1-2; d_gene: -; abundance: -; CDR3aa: CASSYGDTPYGYTF; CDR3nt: TGTGCCAGCAGTTACGGGGACACCCCCTATGGCTACACCTTC
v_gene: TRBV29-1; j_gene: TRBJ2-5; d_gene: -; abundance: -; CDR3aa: CSSRQQETQYF; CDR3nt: TGCAGCTCACGACAGCAAGAGACCCAGTACTTC
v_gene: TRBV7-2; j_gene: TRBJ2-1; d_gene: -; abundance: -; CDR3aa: CASSLALGGSYNEQFF; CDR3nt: TGTGCCAGCAGCTTAGCCCTAGGAGGCTCCTACAATGAGCAGTTCTTC
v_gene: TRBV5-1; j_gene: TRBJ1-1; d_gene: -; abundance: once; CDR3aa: CASSLVGQTEAFF; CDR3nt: TGCGCCAGCAGCTTGGTGGGGCAGACTGAAGCTTTCTTT
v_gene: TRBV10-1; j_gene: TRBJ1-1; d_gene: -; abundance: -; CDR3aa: CASSVGWNTEAFF; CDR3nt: TGCGCCAGCAGTGTCGGTTGGAACACTGAAGCTTTCTTT
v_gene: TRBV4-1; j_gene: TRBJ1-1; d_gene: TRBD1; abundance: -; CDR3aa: CASSQYRGQNTEAFF; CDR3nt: TGCGCCAGCAGCCAATACAGGGGGCAGAACACTGAAGCTTTCTTT
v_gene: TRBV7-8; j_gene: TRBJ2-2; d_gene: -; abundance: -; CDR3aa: CASSRARGGPTGELFF; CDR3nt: TGTGCCAGCAGCCGAGCTAGGGGGGGGCCCACCGGGGAGCTGTTTTTT
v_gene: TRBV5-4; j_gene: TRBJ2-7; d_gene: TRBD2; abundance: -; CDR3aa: CASSHGTSGGYYEQYF; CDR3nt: TGTGCCAGCAGCCACGGGACTAGCGGGGGTTACTACGAGCAGTACTTC
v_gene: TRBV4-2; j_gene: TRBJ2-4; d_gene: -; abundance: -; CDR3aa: CASSLSEGIENIQYF; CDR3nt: TGTGCCAGCAGCCTAAGCGAGGGAATCGAAAACATTCAGTACTTC
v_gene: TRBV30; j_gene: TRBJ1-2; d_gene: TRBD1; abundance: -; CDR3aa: CAWQGGAFGYGYTF; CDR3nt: TGTGCCTGGCAAGGGGGCGCTTTTGGTTATGGCTACACCTTC
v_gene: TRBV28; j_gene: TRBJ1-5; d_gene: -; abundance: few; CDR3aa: CASSWAMRPQHF; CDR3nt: TGTGCCAGCAGTTGGGCAATGAGGCCCCAGCATTTT
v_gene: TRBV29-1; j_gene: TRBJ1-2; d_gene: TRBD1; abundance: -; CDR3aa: CSVEAIRQGDGYTF; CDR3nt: TGCAGCGTTGAAGCTATACGACAGGGGGATGGCTACACCTTC
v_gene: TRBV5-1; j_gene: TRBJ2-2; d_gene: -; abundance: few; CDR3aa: CASSFTSEIGELFF; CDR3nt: TGCGCCAGCAGCTTCACTAGTGAAATCGGGGAGCTGTTTTTT
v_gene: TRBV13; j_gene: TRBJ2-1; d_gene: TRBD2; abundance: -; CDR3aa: CASSLPRLAGESNEQFF; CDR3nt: TGTGCCAGCAGCTTACCCAGACTAGCGGGAGAGAGCAATGAGCAGTTCTTC
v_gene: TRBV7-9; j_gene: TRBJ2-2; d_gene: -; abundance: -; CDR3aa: CASSFLSLPGELFF; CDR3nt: TGTGCCAGCAGCTTTTTATCCCTCCCCGGGGAGCTGTTTTTT
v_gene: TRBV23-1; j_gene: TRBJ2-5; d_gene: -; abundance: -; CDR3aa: CASRGRGKLGGETQYF; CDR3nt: TGCGCCAGCAGGGGGCGAGGGAAATTGGGGGGAGAGACCCAGTACTTC
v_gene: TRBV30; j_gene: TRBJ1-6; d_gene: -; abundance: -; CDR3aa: CAWNDRSSSYNSPLHF; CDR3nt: TGTGCCTGGAATGACAGGTCGAGCTCCTATAATTCACCCCTCCACTTT
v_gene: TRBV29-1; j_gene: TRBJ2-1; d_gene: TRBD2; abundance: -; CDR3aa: CSVRGGSYNEQFF; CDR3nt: TGCAGCGTTCGGGGGGGCTCCTACAATGAGCAGTTCTTC
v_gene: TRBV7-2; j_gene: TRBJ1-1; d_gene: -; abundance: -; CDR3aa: CASSFGRHTEAFF; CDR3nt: TGTGCCAGCAGCTTTGGCAGGCACACTGAAGCTTTCTTT
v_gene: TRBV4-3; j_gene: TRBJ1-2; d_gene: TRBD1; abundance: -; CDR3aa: CASSPQDRGQTYGYTF; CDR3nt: TGCGCCAGCAGCCCCCAGGACAGGGGGCAAACCTATGGCTACACCTTC
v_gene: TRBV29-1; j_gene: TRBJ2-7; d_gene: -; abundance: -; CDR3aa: CSVEVDTYEQYF; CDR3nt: TGCAGCGTTGAAGTCGACACCTACGAGCAGTACTTC
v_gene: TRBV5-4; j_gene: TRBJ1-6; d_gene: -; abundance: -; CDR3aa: CASSLTPDTKDSPLHF; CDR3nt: TGTGCCAGCAGCCTTACCCCGGACACGAAGGATTCACCCCTCCACTTT
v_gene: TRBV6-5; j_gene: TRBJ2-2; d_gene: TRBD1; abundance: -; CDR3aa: CASSTGQGSTGELFF; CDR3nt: TGTGCCAGCAGTACAGGACAGGGGAGCACCGGGGAGCTGTTTTTT
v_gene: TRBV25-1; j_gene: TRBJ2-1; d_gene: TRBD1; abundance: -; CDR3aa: CASSEGQGWANEQFF; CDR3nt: TGTGCCAGCAGTGAGGGACAGGGATGGGCCAATGAGCAGTTCTTC
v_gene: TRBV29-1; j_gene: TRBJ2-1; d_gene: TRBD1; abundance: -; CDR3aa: CSVEAGTGHHNEQFF; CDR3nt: TGCAGCGTTGAAGCCGGGACAGGACACCACAATGAGCAGTTCTTC
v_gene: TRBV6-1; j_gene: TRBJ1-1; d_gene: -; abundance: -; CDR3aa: CASSKRTGGNTEAFF; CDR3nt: TGTGCCAGCAGTAAACGGACGGGGGGGAACACTGAAGCTTTCTTT
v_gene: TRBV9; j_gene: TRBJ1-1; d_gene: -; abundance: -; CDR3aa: CASSDRFGADTEAFF; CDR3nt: TGTGCCAGCAGCGACCGCTTCGGAGCGGACACTGAAGCTTTCTTT
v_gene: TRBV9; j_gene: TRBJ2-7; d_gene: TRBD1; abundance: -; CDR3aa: CASSVSGTGPAEQYF; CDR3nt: TGTGCCAGCAGCGTATCCGGGACAGGGCCCGCCGAGCAGTACTTC
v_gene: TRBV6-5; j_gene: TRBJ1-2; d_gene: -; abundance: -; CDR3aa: CASSYGGDRGYTF; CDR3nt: TGTGCCAGCAGTTACGGGGGGGATCGTGGCTACACCTTC
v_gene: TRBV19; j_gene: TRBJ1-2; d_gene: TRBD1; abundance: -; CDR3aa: CASSVRGRDYGYTF; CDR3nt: TGTGCCAGTAGTGTCAGGGGGCGAGACTATGGCTACACCTTC
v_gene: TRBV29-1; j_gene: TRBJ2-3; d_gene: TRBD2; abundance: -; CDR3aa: CSVTTSGRTDTQYF; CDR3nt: TGCAGCGTTACTACTAGCGGACGCACAGATACGCAGTATTTT
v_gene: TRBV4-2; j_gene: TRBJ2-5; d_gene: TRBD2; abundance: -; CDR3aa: CASSQGSSGGQETQYF; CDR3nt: TGTGCCAGCAGCCAAGGGAGTAGCGGGGGGCAAGAGACCCAGTACTTC
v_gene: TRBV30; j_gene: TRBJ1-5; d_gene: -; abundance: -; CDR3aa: CAWSHIRVHGINSNQPQHF; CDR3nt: TGTGCCTGGAGCCATATACGGGTACACGGAATTAATAGCAATCAGCCCCAGCATTTT
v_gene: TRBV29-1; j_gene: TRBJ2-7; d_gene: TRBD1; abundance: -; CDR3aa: CSVGTGGSYEQYF; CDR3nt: TGCAGCGTTGGGACAGGGGGCTCCTACGAGCAGTACTTC
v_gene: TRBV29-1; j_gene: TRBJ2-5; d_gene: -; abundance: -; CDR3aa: CSVRGLQETQYF; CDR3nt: TGCAGCGTGAGAGGACTACAAGAGACCCAGTACTTC
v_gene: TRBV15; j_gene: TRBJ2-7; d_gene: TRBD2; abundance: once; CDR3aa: CATSRKLAGGSYEQYF; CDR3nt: TGTGCCACCAGCAGGAAACTAGCGGGGGGGAGCTACGAGCAGTACTTC
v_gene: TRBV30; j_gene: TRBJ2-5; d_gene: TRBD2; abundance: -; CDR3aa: CAWSPGGGKETQYF; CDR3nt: TGTGCCTGGAGCCCGGGCGGGGGTAAAGAGACCCAGTACTTC
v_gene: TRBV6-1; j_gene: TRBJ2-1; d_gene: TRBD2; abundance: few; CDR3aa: CASSEFGGGAYNEQFF; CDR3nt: TGTGCCAGCAGTGAATTTGGCGGGGGGGCGTACAATGAGCAGTTCTTC
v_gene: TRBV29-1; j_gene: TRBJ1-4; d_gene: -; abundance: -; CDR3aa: CSVAVTGPTNEKLFF; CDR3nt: TGCAGCGTAGCAGTTACAGGGCCAACTAATGAAAAACTGTTTTTT
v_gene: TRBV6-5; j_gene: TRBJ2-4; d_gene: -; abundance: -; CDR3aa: CASRGGKNIQYF; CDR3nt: TGTGCCAGCCGAGGGGGCAAAAACATTCAGTACTTC
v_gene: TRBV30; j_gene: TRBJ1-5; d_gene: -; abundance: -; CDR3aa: CAWSRNSGPQHF; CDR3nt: TGTGCCTGGAGTCGAAACAGCGGGCCCCAGCATTTT
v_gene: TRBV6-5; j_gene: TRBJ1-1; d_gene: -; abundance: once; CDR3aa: CASRNGVNTEAFF; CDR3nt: TGTGCCAGCAGGAACGGGGTGAACACTGAAGCTTTCTTT